The source of this TCR beta chain is a study of blood T cell repertoires in COVID-19 (TCRdb year 2020). At the level of the whole study: The collaborator samples originated in the United States, Italy and Spain and spanned the acute and convalescent phases of COVID-19. The prospective study material was composed of cDNA or gDNA derived from T cells, B-cell-depleted T cells, or PBMCs. The dataset comprised deeply sampled blood TCRbeta repertoires from subjects exposed to, actively infected with, or recovered from COVID-19. A freely available public database, intended as a resource for researchers studying the immune response to SARS-CoV-2, is where the repertoires were released. Samples came from the ongoing ImmuneRACE study (first 160 participants) plus 1,254 subjects from 6 global collaborators. Nearly every sample came with metadata listing a de-identified subject ID, COVID-19 status, age in years and sex. Where available, HLA class I and class II types were obtained from metadata supplied by the sample provider rather than from assay-based typing. What the authors observed across the whole study: Clinical and demographic metadata were provided uncurated, with the amount varying by source and participant.

A word on this clone: The antigen it recognizes is unknown. No base-level quality is on record; no much larger clone is a single base apart.

The immunoSEQ Assay, a bias-controlled multiplex PCR, was used to amplify TCRbeta CDR3 regions from genomic DNA. For the original study's pipeline: The number of nucleated cells in each sample was estimated from the amplification of reference gene primers within the assay. To quantify the absolute abundance of each unique TCRbeta CDR3 rearrangement, sequence reads were collapsed and filtered. For each sample, productive Simpson clonality was calculated as the square root of Simpson's diversity index across productive rearrangements. Sourced from immuneACCESS, this table was stored by TCRdb with only in-frame sequences that have V and J called. A share of the clones is absent; for the studies checked, an unresolved V gene accounts for under half, and the remainder has no known explanation. V and J calls and clone size follow that table, whereas D and trimming were derived from the DNA. This sample holds some 160,000 clones; around 88% were observed only once. The ten largest make up roughly a fifth of the sample.

Another Seattle source contributed samples from volunteer blood donors who had recovered from COVID-19. Collaborating institutions collected whole blood in K2EDTA tubes following their own protocols. For TCRbeta analysis, collaborator samples were shipped as frozen whole blood, as isolated PBMCs, or as DNA extracted from either sample type. The germline V gene gives CDR1 as MGHRA and CDR2 as YSYEKL. At the junction V is shortened by 1 base and J by 4 bases; bases outside the gene matches: 5. From the cysteine up to the phenylalanine, the CDR3 has a length of 16 residues. CDR3 DNA is the only sequence kept; it has 48 bases, read in frame from the first base.

The sequence links TRBV4-1 to TRBJ1-1, with 11 bases aligning to TRBD1. The sequencing input was peripheral blood. The receptor comes from a woman in her seventies who had recovered from COVID-19. The CDR3 here reads CASSQGTGGRGTEAFF. At the DNA level, the sequence is TGCGCCAGCAGCCAAGGGACAGGGGGCCGGGGCACTGAAGCTTTCTTT.